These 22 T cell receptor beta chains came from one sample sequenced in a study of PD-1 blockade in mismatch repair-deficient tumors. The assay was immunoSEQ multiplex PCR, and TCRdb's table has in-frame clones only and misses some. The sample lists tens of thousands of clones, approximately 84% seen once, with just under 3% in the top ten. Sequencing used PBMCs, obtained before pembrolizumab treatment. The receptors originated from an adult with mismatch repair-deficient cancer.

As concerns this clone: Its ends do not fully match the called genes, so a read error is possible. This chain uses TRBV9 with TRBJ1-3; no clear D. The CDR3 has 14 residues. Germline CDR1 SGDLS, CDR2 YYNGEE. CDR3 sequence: CASSASVSRNTIYF. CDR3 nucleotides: TGTGCCAGCAGCGCCTCGGTCTCTCGAAACACCATATATTTT. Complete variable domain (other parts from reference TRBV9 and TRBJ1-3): DSGVTQTPKHLITATGQRVTLRCSPRSGDLSVYWYQQSLDQGLQFLIQYYNGEERAKGNILERFSAQQFPDLHSELNLSSLELGDSALYFCASSASVSRNTIYFGEGSWLTVV.

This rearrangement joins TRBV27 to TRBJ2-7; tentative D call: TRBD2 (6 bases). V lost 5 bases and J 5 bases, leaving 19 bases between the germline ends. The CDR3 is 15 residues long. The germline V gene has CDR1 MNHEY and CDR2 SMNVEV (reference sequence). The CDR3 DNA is TGTGCCAGCAGTCCCTTTAGCGGTCCCGGGAACGAGCAGTACTTC. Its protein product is CASSPFSGPGNEQYF.

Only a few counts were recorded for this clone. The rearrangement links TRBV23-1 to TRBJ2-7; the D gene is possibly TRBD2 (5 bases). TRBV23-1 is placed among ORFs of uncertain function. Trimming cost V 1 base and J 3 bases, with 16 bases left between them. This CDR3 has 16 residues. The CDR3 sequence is CASSQFSRRRSYEQYF. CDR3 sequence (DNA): TGCGCCAGCAGTCAATTTTCTCGACGGAGGAGCTACGAGCAGTACTTC.

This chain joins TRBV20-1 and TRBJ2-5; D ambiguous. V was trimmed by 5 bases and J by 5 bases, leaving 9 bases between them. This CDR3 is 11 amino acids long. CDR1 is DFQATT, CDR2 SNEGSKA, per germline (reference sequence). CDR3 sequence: CSAPTRETQYF. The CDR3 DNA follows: TGCAGTGCTCCAACGCGGGAGACCCAGTACTTC.

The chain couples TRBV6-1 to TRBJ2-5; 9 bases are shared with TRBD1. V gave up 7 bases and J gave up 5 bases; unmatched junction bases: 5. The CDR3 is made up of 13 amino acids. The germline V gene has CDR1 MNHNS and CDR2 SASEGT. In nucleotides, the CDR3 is TGTGCCAGCAATACAGGGGGCAAGGAGACCCAGTACTTC. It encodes CASNTGGKETQYF.

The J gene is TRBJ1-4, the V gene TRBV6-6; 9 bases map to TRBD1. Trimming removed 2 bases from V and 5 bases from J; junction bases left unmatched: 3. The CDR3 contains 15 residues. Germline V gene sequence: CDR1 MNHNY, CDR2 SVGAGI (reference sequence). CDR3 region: CASSYGDRANEKLFF. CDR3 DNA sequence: TGTGCCAGCAGTTACGGGGACAGGGCGAATGAAAAACTGTTTTTT.

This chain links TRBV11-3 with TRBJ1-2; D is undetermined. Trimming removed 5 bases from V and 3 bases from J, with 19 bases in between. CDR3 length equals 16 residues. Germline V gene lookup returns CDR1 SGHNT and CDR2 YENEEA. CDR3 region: CASSPSGMRFDYGYTF. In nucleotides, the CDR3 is TGTGCCAGCAGCCCTTCCGGGATGCGGTTCGACTATGGCTACACCTTC.

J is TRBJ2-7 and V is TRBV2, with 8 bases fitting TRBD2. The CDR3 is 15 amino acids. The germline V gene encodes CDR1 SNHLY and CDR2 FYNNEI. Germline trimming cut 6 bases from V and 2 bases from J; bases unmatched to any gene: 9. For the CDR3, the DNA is TGTGCCAGCAGGGATGATGGGGGACTAGCCTACGAGCAGTACTTC. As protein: CASRDDGGLAYEQYF.

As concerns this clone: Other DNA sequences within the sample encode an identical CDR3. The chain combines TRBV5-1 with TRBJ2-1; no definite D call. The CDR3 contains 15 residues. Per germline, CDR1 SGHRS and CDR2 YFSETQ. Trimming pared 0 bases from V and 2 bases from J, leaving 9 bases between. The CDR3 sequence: CASSLGGSTYNEQFF. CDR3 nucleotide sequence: TGCGCCAGCAGCTTGGGCGGCTCTACCTACAATGAGCAGTTCTTC.

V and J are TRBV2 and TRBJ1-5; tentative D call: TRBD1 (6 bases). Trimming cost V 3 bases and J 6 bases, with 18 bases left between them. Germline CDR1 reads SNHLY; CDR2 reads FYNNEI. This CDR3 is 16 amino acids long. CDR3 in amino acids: CASSDKFRTAGQPQHF. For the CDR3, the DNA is TGTGCCAGCAGTGATAAGTTTAGGACAGCCGGTCAGCCCCAGCATTTT.

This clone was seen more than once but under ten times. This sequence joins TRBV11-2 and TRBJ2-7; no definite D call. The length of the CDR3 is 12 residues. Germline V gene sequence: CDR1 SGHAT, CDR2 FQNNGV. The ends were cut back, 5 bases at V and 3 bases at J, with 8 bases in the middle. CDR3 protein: CASSASYYEQYF. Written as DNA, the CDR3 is TGTGCCAGCAGCGCTAGTTACTACGAGCAGTACTTC.

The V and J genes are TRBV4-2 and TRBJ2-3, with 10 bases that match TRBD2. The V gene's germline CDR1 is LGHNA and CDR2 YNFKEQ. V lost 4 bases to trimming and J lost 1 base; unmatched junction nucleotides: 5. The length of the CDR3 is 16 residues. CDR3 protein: CASSRQREGGTDTQYF. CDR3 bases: TGTGCCAGCAGCCGCCAGCGGGAGGGAGGCACAGATACGCAGTATTTT.

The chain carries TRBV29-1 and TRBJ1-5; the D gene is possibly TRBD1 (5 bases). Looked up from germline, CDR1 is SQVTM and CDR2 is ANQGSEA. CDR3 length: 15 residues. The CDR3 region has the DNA TGCAGTCCACCAGGGTACAGTGATAGCAATCAGCCCCAGCATTTT. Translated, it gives CSPPGYSDSNQPQHF.

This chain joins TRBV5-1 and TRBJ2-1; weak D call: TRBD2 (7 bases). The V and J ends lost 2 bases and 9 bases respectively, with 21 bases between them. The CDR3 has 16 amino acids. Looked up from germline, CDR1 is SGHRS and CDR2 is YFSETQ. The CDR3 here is CASSFRGARLSIEQFF. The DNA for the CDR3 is TGCGCCAGCAGCTTCCGGGGGGCGCGACTTTCGATTGAGCAGTTCTTC.

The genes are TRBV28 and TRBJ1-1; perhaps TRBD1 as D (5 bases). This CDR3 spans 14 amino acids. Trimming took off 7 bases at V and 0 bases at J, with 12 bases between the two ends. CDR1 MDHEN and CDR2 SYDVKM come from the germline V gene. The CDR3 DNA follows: TGTGCCAGCACCCCAGGGTGGGTGAACACTGAAGCTTTCTTT. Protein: CASTPGWVNTEAFF.

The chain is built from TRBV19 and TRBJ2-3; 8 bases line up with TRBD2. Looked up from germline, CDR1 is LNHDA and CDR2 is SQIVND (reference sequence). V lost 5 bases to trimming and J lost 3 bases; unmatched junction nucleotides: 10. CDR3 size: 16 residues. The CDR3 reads CASSRPGRADTDTQYF. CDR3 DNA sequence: TGTGCCAGTAGTCGACCCGGGAGGGCCGATACAGATACGCAGTATTTT.

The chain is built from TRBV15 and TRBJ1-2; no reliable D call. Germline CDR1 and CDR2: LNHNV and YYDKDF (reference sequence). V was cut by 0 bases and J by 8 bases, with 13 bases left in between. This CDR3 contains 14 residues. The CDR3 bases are TGTGCCACCAGCAGAGAAGCCCACCGGGGAGGCTACACCTTC. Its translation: CATSREAHRGGYTF.

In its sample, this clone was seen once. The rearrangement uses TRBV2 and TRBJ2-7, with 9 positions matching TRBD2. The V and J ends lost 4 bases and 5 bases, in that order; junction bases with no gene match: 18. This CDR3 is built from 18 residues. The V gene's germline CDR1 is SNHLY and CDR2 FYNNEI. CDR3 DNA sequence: TGTGCCAGCAGTGCGGCGAGTAGCGGGAGAGTGCTATCGGACGAGCAGTACTTC. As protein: CASSAASSGRVLSDEQYF.

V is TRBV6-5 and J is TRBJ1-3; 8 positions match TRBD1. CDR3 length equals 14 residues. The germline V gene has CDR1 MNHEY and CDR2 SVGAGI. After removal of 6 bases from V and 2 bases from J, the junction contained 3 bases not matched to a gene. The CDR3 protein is CASRLQGAGNTIYF. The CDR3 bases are TGTGCCAGCAGGTTACAGGGGGCTGGAAACACCATATATTTT.

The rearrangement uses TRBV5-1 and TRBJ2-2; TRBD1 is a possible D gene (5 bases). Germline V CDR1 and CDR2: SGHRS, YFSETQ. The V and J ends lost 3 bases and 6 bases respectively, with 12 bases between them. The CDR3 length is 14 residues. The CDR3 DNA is TGCGCCAGCAGCTCCCAGGGTAACCCCGGGGAGCTGTTTTTT. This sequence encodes CASSSQGNPGELFF. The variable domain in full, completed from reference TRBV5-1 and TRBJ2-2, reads KAGVTQTPRYLIKTRGQQVTLSCSPISGHRSVSWYQQTPGQGLQFLFEYFSETQRNKGNFPGRFSGRQFSNSRSEMNVSTLELGDSALYLCASSSQGNPGELFFGEGSRLTVL.

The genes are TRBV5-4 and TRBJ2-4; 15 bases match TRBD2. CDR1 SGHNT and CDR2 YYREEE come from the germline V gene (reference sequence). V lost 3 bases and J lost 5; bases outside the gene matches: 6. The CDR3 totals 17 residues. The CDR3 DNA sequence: TGTGCCAGCAGCTCCGGGACTAGCGGGAGGACTCAAAACATTCAGTACTTC. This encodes CASSSGTSGRTQNIQYF.

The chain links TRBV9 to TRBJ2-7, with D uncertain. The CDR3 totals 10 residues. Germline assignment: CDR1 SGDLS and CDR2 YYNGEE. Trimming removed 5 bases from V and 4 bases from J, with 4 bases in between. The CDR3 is CASRAYEQYF. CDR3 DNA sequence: TGTGCCAGCAGAGCGTACGAGCAGTACTTC.